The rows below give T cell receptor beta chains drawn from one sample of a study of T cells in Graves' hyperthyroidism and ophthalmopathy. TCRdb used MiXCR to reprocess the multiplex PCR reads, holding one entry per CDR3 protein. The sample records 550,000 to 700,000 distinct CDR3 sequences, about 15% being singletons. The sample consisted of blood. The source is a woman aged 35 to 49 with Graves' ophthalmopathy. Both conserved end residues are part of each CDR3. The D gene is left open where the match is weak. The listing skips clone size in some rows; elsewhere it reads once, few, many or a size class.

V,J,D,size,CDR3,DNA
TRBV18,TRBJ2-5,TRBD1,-,CASTGTGRETQYF,TGTGCCAGCACCGGGACAGGGCGAGAGACCCAGTACTTC
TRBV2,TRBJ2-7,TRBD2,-,CASSEGAGVDYEQYF,TGTGCCAGCAGTGAAGGGGCGGGGGTGGACTACGAGCAGTACTTC
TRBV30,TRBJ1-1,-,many,CAWSVPTGLVTEAFF,TGTGCCTGGAGTGTACCAACAGGGTTGGTCACTGAAGCTTTCTTT
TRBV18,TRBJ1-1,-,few,CASSHLDRNTEAFF,TGTGCCAGCTCACACTTGGACAGGAACACTGAAGCTTTCTTT
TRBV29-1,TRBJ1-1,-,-,CSVSSSWPLQAEAFF,TGCAGCGTTTCTTCTTCCTGGCCTCTTCAGGCTGAAGCTTTCTTT
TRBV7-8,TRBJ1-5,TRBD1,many,CASSLGTGNGQPQHF,TGTGCCAGCAGCTTAGGGACAGGGAACGGTCAGCCCCAGCATTTT
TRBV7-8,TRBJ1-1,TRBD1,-,CASGWGDRVTEAFF,TGTGCCAGCGGCTGGGGGGACAGGGTCACTGAAGCTTTCTTT
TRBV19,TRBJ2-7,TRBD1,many,CASSHGQGSSYEQYF,TGTGCCAGTAGCCACGGACAGGGTTCTTCCTACGAGCAGTACTTC
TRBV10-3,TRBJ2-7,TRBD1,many,CAISDPDRGGYEQYF,TGTGCCATCAGTGACCCGGACAGGGGAGGCTACGAGCAGTACTTC
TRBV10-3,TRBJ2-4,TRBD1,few,CAISPGQGKNIQYF,TGTGCCATCAGTCCGGGACAGGGGAAAAACATTCAGTACTTC
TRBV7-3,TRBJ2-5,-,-,CASSRGGNQETQYF,TGTGCCAGCAGCCGCGGCGGGAATCAAGAGACCCAGTACTTC
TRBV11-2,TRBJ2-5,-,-,CASSFNRVQETQYF,TGTGCCAGCAGCTTTAATCGGGTACAAGAGACCCAGTACTTC
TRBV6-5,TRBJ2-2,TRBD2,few,CASSLSSGKTGELFF,TGTGCCAGCAGTTTATCTAGCGGGAAAACCGGGGAGCTGTTTTTT
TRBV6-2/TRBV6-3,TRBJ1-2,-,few,CASRGRGYTF,TGTGCCAGCAGGGGCCGTGGCTACACCTTC
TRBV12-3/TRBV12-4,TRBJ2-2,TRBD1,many,CASSGTGHTGELFF,TGTGCCAGTTCCGGGACAGGGCACACCGGGGAGCTGTTTTTT
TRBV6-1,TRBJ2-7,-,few,CASTPNLASYEQYF,TGTGCCAGCACCCCAAACCTAGCGTCCTACGAGCAGTACTTC
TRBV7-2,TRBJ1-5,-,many,CANSLDRNNQPQHF,TGTGCCAACAGCTTAGACCGGAACAATCAGCCCCAGCATTTT
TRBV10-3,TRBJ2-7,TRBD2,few,CAISERDYSYEQYF,TGTGCCATCAGTGAGCGGGACTACTCCTACGAGCAGTACTTC
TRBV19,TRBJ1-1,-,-,CASSFPGSTEAFF,TGTGCCAGTTCGTTCCCAGGGAGCACTGAAGCTTTCTTT